This T cell receptor (beta chain) was identified during a study of long-term antiretroviral therapy in people with HIV. Findings and caveats of the study: Controls exceeded HIV repertoires in CDR3 length range.

The run of the v3.0 immunoSEQ assay was at survey level. This table comes from immunoSEQ multiplex PCR, and its TCRdb copy is limited to in-frame clones, with some not included. Of some 31,000 clones listed, 87% are singletons. Trimming took 4 bases from V and 8 from J, leaving 14 bases between them. Germline V CDR1 and CDR2: LGHNA, YSLEER. This CDR3 is built from 13 residues. This clone was seen a few times. Its specificity is unknown. The rearrangement links TRBV4-3 to TRBJ1-2; D uncertain. This specimen consisted of unsorted PBMCs, obtained 1.1 years after starting antiretroviral therapy. This TCR was recovered from a man between 18 and 29 years old with HIV. The CDR3 reads CASSPFAFSGYTF. The CDR3 DNA is TGCGCCAGCAGCCCGTTCGCATTCAGCGGCTACACCTTC.